These 32 T cell receptor beta chains were all obtained from the same sample, sequenced in a study of vaccination effects on CD4 cells after COVID-19. In the ViraFEST assay, antigen-specific CD4+ clonotypes were identified by expansion after peptide-pool stimulation. Cells that had been cultured for 10 days were the source of isolated CD4+ T cells. The individual was infected with SARS-CoV-2 between March and December 2020, as confirmed by PCR. Participants were given two doses of BNT162b2 or mRNA-1273 vaccine. Repertoires were generated with immunoSEQ multiplex PCR, while TCRdb's copy carries only in-frame clones and drops some. The sample has some 15,000 clones, nearly 80% seen once. Their specific antigens are unknown. Here the sequenced sample was CD4+ T cells from PBMCs cultured with HCoV-NL63 spike peptides, taken after COVID-19 vaccination. The receptors originated from a human donor who had a prior SARS-CoV-2 infection.

The chain links TRBV10-3 to TRBJ2-7; tentatively, D is TRBD2 (5 bases). Germline V gene sequence: CDR1 ENHRY, CDR2 SYGVKD. Trimming left V 4 bases short and J 7 bases short, with 20 bases between. The CDR3 runs to 15 residues. In nucleotides, the CDR3 is TGTGCCATCAGTGTTTTCAGGACCCGGACGGGAGAGCAGTACTTC. It codes for CAISVFRTRTGEQYF.

The sample holds a few counts of this clone. The CDR3 DNA sequence: TGTGCCAGCAGCCAAGGAAGGCTAACAGGGGGGAATTCACCCCTCCACTTT. It codes for CASSQGRLTGGNSPLHF. The chain combines TRBV5-6 with TRBJ1-6; 8 bases match TRBD1. Looked up from germline, CDR1 is SGHDT and CDR2 is YYEEEE. CDR3 length equals 17 residues. Trimming removed 4 bases from V and 7 bases from J; junction bases left unmatched: 13.

J is TRBJ1-2 and V is TRBV12-5, with D tentatively TRBD1 (6 bases). CDR1 and CDR2 (germline): LGHNT, FRNRAP. The V end was cut by 2 bases, the J end by 8 bases, with 15 bases between. This CDR3 has 14 amino acids. CDR3 sequence: CASGLWQGQGGYTF. In DNA form, the CDR3 reads TGTGCTAGTGGTTTGTGGCAGGGGCAGGGGGGCTACACCTTC. Supplemented by reference TRBV12-5 and TRBJ1-2, the full variable domain reads DARVTQTPRHKVTEMGQEVTMRCQPILGHNTVFWYRQTMMQGLELLAYFRNRAPLDDSGMPKDRFSAEMPDATLATLKIQPSEPRDSAVYFCASGLWQGQGGYTFGSGTRLTVV.

This clone has just a few counts. The chain recombines TRBV28 with TRBJ2-7; TRBD2 aligns across 10 bases. The CDR3 has 16 amino acids. V trimming: 7 bases; J trimming: 7 bases; junction bases outside the gene matches: 16. The germline V gene encodes CDR1 MDHEN and CDR2 SYDVKM. The CDR3: CASTATGTSVDLEQYF. In nucleotides, the CDR3 is TGTGCCAGCACTGCAACCGGGACTAGCGTAGACTTGGAGCAGTACTTC. Supplemented by reference TRBV28 and TRBJ2-7, the full variable domain reads DVKVTQSSRYLVKRTGEKVFLECVQDMDHENMFWYRQDPGLGLRLIYFSYDVKMKEKGDIPEGYSVSREKKERFSLILESASTNQTSMYLCASTATGTSVDLEQYFGPGTRLTVT.

The chain employs TRBV2 and TRBJ2-7; 10 bases fit TRBD2. The V and J ends lost 11 bases and 3 bases, in that order; junction bases with no gene match: 4. The CDR3 totals 12 residues. Germline V gene data show CDR1 as SNHLY and CDR2 as FYNNEI. The CDR3 nucleotides read TGTGCCTCCGGACTAGCGGACTACGAGCAGTACTTC. Its translation is CASGLADYEQYF.

V gene TRBV5-1 combines with J gene TRBJ2-7; TRBD1 agrees at 9 bases. The CDR3 spans 15 residues. Germline CDR1 and CDR2: SGHRS and YFSETQ. After removal of 0 bases from V and 4 bases from J, the junction contained 5 bases not matched to a gene. CDR3 nucleotides: TGCGCCAGCAGCTTGGTGTCGACAGGGGGTTACGAGCAGTACTTC. It encodes CASSLVSTGGYEQYF.

The chain recombines TRBV5-8 with TRBJ2-7; 9 nucleotides line up with TRBD1. The CDR3 contains 14 residues. Germline trimming cut 4 bases from V and 5 bases from J; bases unmatched to any gene: 7. The germline CDR1 and CDR2 sequences are SGHTS and YDEGEE. CDR3 amino acids: CASSAPQGANEQYF. The CDR3 DNA sequence: TGTGCCAGCAGCGCGCCACAGGGGGCTAACGAGCAGTACTTC.

The chain joins TRBV5-1 to TRBJ1-5; D is undetermined. V was shortened by 4 bases and J by 6 bases, with 14 bases between the two germline ends. CDR1 and CDR2 (germline): SGHRS, YFSETQ. There are 14 residues in the CDR3. Here the CDR3 reads CASSPTMGGQPQHF. CDR3 coding DNA: TGCGCCAGCAGCCCTACGATGGGCGGTCAGCCCCAGCATTTT.

The rearrangement links TRBV5-1 to TRBJ2-3; 7 nucleotides match TRBD2. The CDR3 spans 16 residues. Losses at the gene ends were 0 bases for V and 7 bases for J; bases not matched to a gene: 11. The germline V gene encodes CDR1 SGHRS and CDR2 YFSETQ. The DNA of the CDR3 is TGCGCCAGCAGCTTGGGGGACTACCCGGGGAGGAATACGCAGTATTTT. Its translation: CASSLGDYPGRNTQYF.

This clone was seen only a few times. The rearrangement joins TRBV7-3 to TRBJ1-1, with a tentative D call TRBD1 (5 bases). Deletions cut 5 bases from V and 5 bases from J, with 15 bases between. The CDR3 covers 14 residues. CDR1 is SGHTA and CDR2 is FQGTGA in the germline V gene. The CDR3 sequence: CASSPQPRVTEAFF. The CDR3 DNA sequence: TGTGCCAGCAGCCCCCAGCCCAGGGTAACTGAAGCTTTCTTT.

This clone was observed a few times. The V call is TRBV5-4, the J call TRBJ2-7; 7 bases are a match to TRBD2. Germline CDR1 reads SGHNT; CDR2 reads YYREEE (reference sequence). V dropped 2 bases and J dropped 7; count of bases not matched to a gene: 12. This CDR3 has 15 amino acids. The CDR3 nucleotides read TGTGCCAGCAGCTTTCGGGGCGGGAGTACGAGTGAGCAGTACTTC. This translates into CASSFRGGSTSEQYF.

The genes are TRBV19 and TRBJ1-1; no clear D gene. The CDR3 totals 13 residues. Per germline, CDR1 LNHDA and CDR2 SQIVND (reference sequence). V lost 3 bases, J lost 2 bases, and 7 bases lay in between. CDR3 region: CASSIRGNTEAFF. DNA of the CDR3: TGTGCCAGTAGTATCCGGGGAAACACTGAAGCTTTCTTT.

V gene TRBV6-5 combines with J gene TRBJ1-6; D gene uncertain. V was pared by 6 bases and J by 2 bases, with 2 bases between. The CDR3 extends over 12 amino acids. The germline gives CDR1 MNHEY, CDR2 SVGAGI. The CDR3 DNA reads TGTGCCAGCAGGGCCTATAATTCACCCCTCCACTTT. Translating gives CASRAYNSPLHF.

V is TRBV12-3 or TRBV12-4 and J is TRBJ2-1; D ambiguous. The CDR3 runs to 12 residues. Trimming left V 6 bases short and J 4 bases short, with 7 bases between. The CDR3 nucleotides are TGTGCCAGCAGCCGCACTTACAATGAGCAGTTCTTC. Its translation is CASSRTYNEQFF.

V and J are TRBV24-1 and TRBJ2-3; TRBD2 matches 8 bases. Germline trimming cut 4 bases from V and 1 base from J; bases unmatched to any gene: 6. CDR1 is KGHDR, CDR2 SFDVKD, per germline. This CDR3 has 16 residues. CDR3 in DNA: TGTGCCACCAGTGACCCGGGACTAGGAGGCACAGATACGCAGTATTTT. Translating gives CATSDPGLGGTDTQYF.

V usage is TRBV19 and J usage is TRBJ2-7; possibly TRBD2 for D (5 bases). Germline lookup yields CDR1 LNHDA and CDR2 SQIVND (reference sequence). V shed 9 bases and J shed 3 bases, with 15 bases lying between them. This CDR3 has 13 amino acids. CDR3 in amino acids: CASPRRGHYEQYF. As DNA, the CDR3 is TGTGCCAGCCCCCGACGGGGTCACTACGAGCAGTACTTC.

The J gene is TRBJ1-1, the V gene TRBV9; the D is unclear. This CDR3 region has 15 residues. V dropped 0 bases and J dropped 0 bases, with 9 bases sitting between them. Germline CDR1 SGDLS, CDR2 YYNGEE. The CDR3 sequence is CASSVVGDMNTEAFF. The CDR3 coding sequence is TGTGCCAGCAGCGTAGTTGGGGATATGAACACTGAAGCTTTCTTT.

The chain is built from TRBV5-4 and TRBJ1-2, with D possibly TRBD1 on 5 matching bases. The CDR3 totals 14 residues. CDR1 and CDR2 (germline): SGHNT, YYREEE (reference sequence). Trimming stripped 1 base from V and 1 base from J, with 8 bases between. CDR3 region: CASSLPGLNYGYTF. DNA of the CDR3: TGTGCCAGCAGCTTGCCGGGACTTAACTATGGCTACACCTTC. The whole variable domain, remainder taken from reference TRBV5-4 and TRBJ1-2, is ETGVTQSPTHLIKTRGQQVTLRCSSQSGHNTVSWYQQALGQGPQFIFQYYREEENGRGNFPPRFSGLQFPNYSSELNVNALELDDSALYLCASSLPGLNYGYTFGSGTRLTVV.

This clone was picked up one time. This chain uses TRBV7-3 with TRBJ2-4; TRBD2 might be the D (6 bases). The ends were cut back, 4 bases at V and 1 base at J, with 11 bases in the middle. The CDR3 has 15 residues. Germline V gene lookup returns CDR1 SGHTA and CDR2 FQGTGA. DNA of the CDR3: TGTGCCAGCAGCTCACAGGCGGGGGCCAAAAACATTCAGTACTTC. Translated, it gives CASSSQAGAKNIQYF.

The CDR3: CASSESAENEQFF. The CDR3 DNA is TGTGCCAGCAGTGAATCGGCGGAGAATGAGCAGTTCTTC. The chain combines TRBV6-4 with TRBJ2-1; D unclear. The CDR3 has 13 residues. Germline V gene sequence: CDR1 MRHNA, CDR2 SNTAGT. Between the trimmed V and J ends, which lost 3 bases and 7 bases, there was a span of 10 bases.

V is TRBV5-4 and J is TRBJ2-7; TRBD2 aligns across 8 bases. From germline, CDR1 is SGHNT and CDR2 YYREEE (reference sequence). V shed 0 bases, J shed 3 bases, and the junction held 5 bases outside the gene matches. This CDR3 is 15 amino acids long. The CDR3 here is CASSLGSGDLYEQYF. CDR3 bases: TGTGCCAGCAGCTTGGGTAGCGGGGACCTCTACGAGCAGTACTTC.

This chain connects TRBV6-1 to TRBJ1-1, with 8 bases matching TRBD1. Germline V gene lookup returns CDR1 MNHNS and CDR2 SASEGT. Trimming at V came to 4 bases and at J to 4 bases, leaving 11 bases not matched to a gene. The CDR3 covers 16 residues. In DNA form, the CDR3 reads TGTGCCAGCAGTGGACTCTACAGGGGGGAGGGCACTGAAGCTTTCTTT. It is translated as CASSGLYRGEGTEAFF.

J is TRBJ1-5 and V is TRBV3-1 (or the pseudogene TRBV3-2), with 7 bases that match TRBD1. The CDR3 is 13 amino acids. The germline V gene encodes CDR1 LGHDT and CDR2 YNNKEL (reference sequence). V lost 5 bases to trimming and J lost 6 bases; unmatched junction nucleotides: 4. The CDR3 here is CASSADRSQPQHF. The CDR3 nucleotides are TGTGCCAGCAGCGCGGACAGGAGTCAGCCCCAGCATTTT.

V gene TRBV9 combines with J gene TRBJ1-2; possibly TRBD1 for D (6 bases). V was cut by 3 bases and J by 3 bases, with 18 bases left in between. The CDR3 has 16 amino acids. Germline CDR1 reads SGDLS; CDR2 reads YYNGEE. CDR3 protein: CASSGGGPSPYYGYTF. The CDR3 region has the DNA TGTGCCAGCAGCGGGGGGGGGCCTTCCCCGTACTATGGCTACACCTTC.

The chain employs TRBV7-9 and TRBJ2-7; 10 bases align to TRBD2. Germline V gene lookup returns CDR1 SEHNR and CDR2 FQNEAQ (reference sequence). With 5 bases clipped from V and 0 bases from J, the junction kept 7 bases outside the gene matches. The CDR3 is 16 residues long. CDR3 DNA: TGTGCCAGCAGCCGAGGACTAGCGGTACTCTCCTACGAGCAGTACTTC. Translation gives CASSRGLAVLSYEQYF.

The V call is TRBV10-3, the J call TRBJ2-1, with D possibly TRBD1 on 5 matching bases. V was pared by 5 bases and J by 2 bases, with 13 bases between. Looked up from germline, CDR1 is ENHRY and CDR2 is SYGVKD. This CDR3 spans 15 amino acids. The CDR3 DNA reads as TGTGCCATCAGTCTCTCAGGGATAACCTACAATGAGCAGTTCTTC. Encoded protein: CAISLSGITYNEQFF.

Points on this clone: At one of its ends the junction is not consistent with the germline gene, which may arise from a read error. CDR3 residues: CASSQDLGTGELFF. Written as DNA, the CDR3 is TGTGCCAGCAGTCAAGACTTGGGCACCGGGGAGCTGTTTTTT. The chain recombines TRBV4-2 with TRBJ2-2; no reliable D call. The germline V gene has CDR1 LGHNA and CDR2 YNFKEQ. The CDR3 covers 14 residues.

This rearrangement joins TRBV18 to TRBJ2-3; D ambiguous. Germline V lookup: CDR1 KGHSH, CDR2 LQKENI. The CDR3 contains 14 residues. The germline V and J ends were trimmed by 0 bases and 2 bases, with 6 bases remaining between them. Here the CDR3 reads CASSPPSYTDTQYF. The CDR3 nucleotides read TGTGCCAGCTCACCACCGAGCTACACAGATACGCAGTATTTT. The variable domain in full, completed from reference TRBV18 and TRBJ2-3, reads NAGVMQNPRHLVRRRGQEARLRCSPMKGHSHVYWYRQLPEEGLKFMVYLQKENIIDESGMPKERFSAEFPKEGPSILRIQQVVRGDSAAYFCASSPPSYTDTQYFGPGTRLTVL.

The genes are TRBV5-5 and TRBJ1-1; tentatively, D is TRBD1 (5 bases). The CDR3 length is 14 residues. Trimming removed 6 bases from V and 1 base from J, with 13 bases in between. Per germline, CDR1 SGHKS and CDR2 YYEKEE (reference sequence). The DNA for the CDR3 is TGTGCCAGCACCCTCGGACATTCGAACACTGAAGCTTTCTTT. It codes for CASTLGHSNTEAFF.

This chain uses TRBV27 with TRBJ2-3; possible D gene TRBD2, 6 bases. V was pared by 5 bases and J by 1 base, with 10 bases between. The germline gives CDR1 MNHEY, CDR2 SMNVEV (reference sequence). This CDR3 comprises 14 residues. CDR3 in amino acids: CASSIRRGTDTQYF. The CDR3 nucleotides read TGTGCCAGCAGTATTAGGAGGGGCACAGATACGCAGTATTTT.

This clone was seen a single time. The DNA of the CDR3 is TGTGCCAGCAGCCCTCGCTTATGGGAGACCCAGTACTTC. Its translation is CASSPRLWETQYF. V gene TRBV14 combines with J gene TRBJ2-5; no clear D. The V gene lost 4 bases and the J gene lost 5 bases, with 11 bases spanning the gap. The CDR3 runs to 13 residues. Germline assignment: CDR1 SGHDN and CDR2 FVKESK.

V and J are TRBV27 and TRBJ1-1, with D possibly being TRBD1 (5 bases). The germline V gene has CDR1 MNHEY and CDR2 SMNVEV (reference sequence). The CDR3 has 14 amino acids. V lost 1 base and J lost 1, with 7 bases in between. The CDR3 spells CASSLWGGNTEAFF. The CDR3 DNA reads as TGTGCCAGCAGTTTATGGGGGGGGAACACTGAAGCTTTCTTT.